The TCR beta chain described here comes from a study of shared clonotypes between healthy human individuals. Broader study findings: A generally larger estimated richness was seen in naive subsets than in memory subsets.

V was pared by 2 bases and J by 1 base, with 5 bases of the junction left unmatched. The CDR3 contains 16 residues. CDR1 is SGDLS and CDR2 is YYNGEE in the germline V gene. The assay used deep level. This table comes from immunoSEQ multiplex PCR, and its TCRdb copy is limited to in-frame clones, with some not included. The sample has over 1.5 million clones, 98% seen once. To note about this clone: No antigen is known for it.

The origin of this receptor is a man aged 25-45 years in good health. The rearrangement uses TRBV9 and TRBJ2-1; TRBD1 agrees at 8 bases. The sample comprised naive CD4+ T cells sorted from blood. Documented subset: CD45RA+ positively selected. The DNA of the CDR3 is TGTGCCAGCAGCGTTCGGACAGGGCAATCCTACAATGAGCAGTTCTTC. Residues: CASSVRTGQSYNEQFF.